This T cell receptor beta chain came from a study of CD4 T cells in relation to SARS-CoV-2 and coronaviruses. Concerning this clone itself: The antigen remains unidentified.

From germline, CDR1 is KGHSH and CDR2 LQKENI. CDR3 length: 14 amino acids. The V end was cut by 3 bases, the J end by 5 bases, with 13 bases between. Using immunoSEQ multiplex PCR, the repertoire was profiled, and TCRdb retains in-frame clones only, with some absent. The sample lists some 45,000 clones, more than 65% occurring once. The V call is TRBV18, the J call TRBJ2-5; D possibly corresponds to TRBD1 (7 bases). The source material was naive CD4+ T cells from PBMCs, cultured in vitro. Noted subset: naive CD4+ T cells isolated by negative enrichment. The clonotype was recovered from an adult with COVID-19. The CDR3 reads CASSPKSGGETQYF. CDR3 sequence (DNA): TGTGCCAGCTCACCCAAGTCAGGGGGGGAGACCCAGTACTTC.